The source of this T cell receptor (beta chain) is a study of OX40 agonist ivuxolimab in advanced cancers. The table came from immunoSEQ multiplex PCR; TCRdb's copy has only in-frame clones and leaves some out. The sample contains approximately 89,000 clones, more than 75% of which appear only once. The CDR3 totals 14 residues. Trimming shortened V by 4 bases and J by 0 bases, and 7 bases separated the two germline ends. Germline-derived CDR1 and CDR2 are MNHEY and SMNVEV (reference sequence). This TCR was recovered from an adult with an advanced solid tumor such as melanoma, head and neck, liver or kidney cancer. Source: CD4+ or CD8+ T cells sorted from blood, taken in a trial of the OX40 agonist ivuxolimab. The chain combines TRBV27 with TRBJ1-3; no firm D call. The CDR3 coding sequence is TGTGCCAGCAGTTCGACAAACTCTGGAAACACCATATATTTT. Its protein is CASSSTNSGNTIYF.